This T cell receptor (beta chain) was sequenced during a study of identical twins. TCRdb used MiXCR to reprocess the 5' RACE reads, holding one entry per CDR3 protein. The table lists 350,000 or so distinct CDR3 sequences, 8.5% to 10% of them singletons. This CDR3 spans 13 amino acids. V lost 6 bases, J lost 7 bases, and 12 bases lay in between. The chain carries TRBV12-3 or TRBV12-4 and TRBJ1-4; D is uncertain. This receptor was identified in a woman between 50 and 59 years old in good health. Sequences were obtained from naive T cells sorted from blood. Written as DNA, the CDR3 is TGTGCCAGCAGATCTAGCTCGGGTGAAAAACTGTTTTTT. Its protein product is CASRSSSGEKLFF.